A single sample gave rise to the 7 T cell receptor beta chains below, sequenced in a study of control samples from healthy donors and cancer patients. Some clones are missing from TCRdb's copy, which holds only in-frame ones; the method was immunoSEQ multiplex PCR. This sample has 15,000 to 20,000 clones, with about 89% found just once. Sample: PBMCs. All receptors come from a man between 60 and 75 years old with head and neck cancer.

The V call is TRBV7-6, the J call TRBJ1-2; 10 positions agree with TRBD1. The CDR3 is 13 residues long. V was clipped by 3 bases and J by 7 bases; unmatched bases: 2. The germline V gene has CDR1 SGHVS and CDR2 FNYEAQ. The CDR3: CASSLTGGSGYTF. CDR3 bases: TGTGCCAGCAGCTTGACAGGGGGCTCTGGCTACACCTTC.

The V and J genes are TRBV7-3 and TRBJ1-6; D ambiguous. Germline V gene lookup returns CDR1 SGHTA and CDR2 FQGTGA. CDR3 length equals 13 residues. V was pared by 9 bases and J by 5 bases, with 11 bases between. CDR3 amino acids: CASRRQNNSPLHF. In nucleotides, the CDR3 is TGTGCCAGTCGCCGGCAAAATAATTCACCCCTCCACTTT.

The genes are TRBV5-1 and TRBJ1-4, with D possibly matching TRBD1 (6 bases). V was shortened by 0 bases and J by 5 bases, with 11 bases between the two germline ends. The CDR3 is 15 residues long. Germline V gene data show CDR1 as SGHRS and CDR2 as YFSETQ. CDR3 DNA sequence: TGCGCCAGCAGCTTGGCATGGGGGCTAAATGAAAAACTGTTTTTT. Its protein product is CASSLAWGLNEKLFF.

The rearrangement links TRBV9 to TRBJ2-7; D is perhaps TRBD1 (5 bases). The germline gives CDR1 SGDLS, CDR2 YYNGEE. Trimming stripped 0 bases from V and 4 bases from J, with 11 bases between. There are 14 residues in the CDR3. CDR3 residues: CASSVEDKGYEQYF. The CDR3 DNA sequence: TGTGCCAGCAGCGTAGAGGACAAGGGGTACGAGCAGTACTTC.

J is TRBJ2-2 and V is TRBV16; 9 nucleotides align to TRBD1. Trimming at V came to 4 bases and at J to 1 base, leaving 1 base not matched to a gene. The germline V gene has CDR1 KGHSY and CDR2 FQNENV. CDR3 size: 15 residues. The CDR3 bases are TGTGCCAGCAGCCGACAGGGGGTGAACACCGGGGAGCTGTTTTTT. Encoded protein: CASSRQGVNTGELFF.

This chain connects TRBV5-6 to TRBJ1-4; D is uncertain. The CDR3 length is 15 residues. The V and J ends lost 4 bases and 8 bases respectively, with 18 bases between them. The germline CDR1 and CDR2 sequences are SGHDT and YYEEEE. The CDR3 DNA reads TGTGCCAGCAGCACCCTAGGAGGTTTTGTAGAAAAACTGTTTTTT. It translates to CASSTLGGFVEKLFF.

The CDR3 here is CASSKINEQFF. The CDR3 region has the DNA TGTGCCAGCAGTAAGATTAATGAGCAGTTCTTC. This chain uses TRBV11-2 with TRBJ2-1; D gene unclear. V was trimmed by 6 bases and J by 7 bases, leaving 7 bases between them. The CDR3 extends over 11 amino acids. In germline, CDR1 is SGHAT, CDR2 FQNNGV.